The rows below give T cell receptor beta chains drawn from one sample of a study of beta chain features in type 1 diabetes. Data came from immunoSEQ multiplex PCR; TCRdb stores just in-frame clones and leaves some out. The sample has a few hundred thousand clones, roughly an eighth seen once. Input material: naive CD4+ T cells from blood. These receptors all come from a man younger than 40 with type 1 diabetes. Both conserved end residues are part of each CDR3. Fields, in order: CDR3 DNA, CDR3 protein, V gene, D gene, clone size, J gene. The D gene is left open where the match is weak. Size is omitted from some rows. Given values are once, few, many or a class for expanded clones.

cdr3_nt: TGTGCCAGCAGCGTGCAGGGAAACACTGAAGCTTTCTTT
cdr3_aa: CASSVQGNTEAFF
v_call: TRBV7-3
d_call: NA
clone_size: NA
j_call: TRBJ1-1

cdr3_nt: TGCGCCAGCAGCTTGGGACTAGCGGGACCAGAGACCCAGTACTTC
cdr3_aa: CASSLGLAGPETQYF
v_call: TRBV5-1
d_call: TRBD2
clone_size: NA
j_call: TRBJ2-5

cdr3_nt: TGCGCCAGCAGTCAAGGTCTAGGTTCCTACGAGCAGTACTTC
cdr3_aa: CASSQGLGSYEQYF
v_call: TRBV23-1
d_call: NA
clone_size: many
j_call: TRBJ2-7

cdr3_nt: TGTGCCAGCAGCTTAGAGGCCAGGGGGTTTGGGGCCAACGTCCTGACTTTC
cdr3_aa: CASSLEARGFGANVLTF
v_call: TRBV7-2
d_call: TRBD1
clone_size: NA
j_call: TRBJ2-6

cdr3_nt: TGTGCCAGCAGCACAGGGTCCCAGAACACTGAAGCTTTCTTT
cdr3_aa: CASSTGSQNTEAFF
v_call: TRBV7-2
d_call: NA
clone_size: NA
j_call: TRBJ1-1

cdr3_nt: TGTGCCAGCGGCCGCGGGAGCTCGAATGAGCAGTTCTTC
cdr3_aa: CASGRGSSNEQFF
v_call: TRBV9
d_call: TRBD2
clone_size: NA
j_call: TRBJ2-1

cdr3_nt: TGTGCCACCAGCAGAGAGCACCCGGGACAGGGGTACGAAAAACTGTTTTTT
cdr3_aa: CATSREHPGQGYEKLFF
v_call: TRBV15
d_call: TRBD1
clone_size: NA
j_call: TRBJ1-4

cdr3_nt: TGTGCCTGGAGTGTACTCGGGACAGGGTACTATGGCTACACCTTC
cdr3_aa: CAWSVLGTGYYGYTF
v_call: TRBV30
d_call: TRBD1
clone_size: NA
j_call: TRBJ1-2

cdr3_nt: TGTGCCAGCTCACCGACAGGGGAGGAGACCCAGTACTTC
cdr3_aa: CASSPTGEETQYF
v_call: TRBV18
d_call: TRBD1
clone_size: NA
j_call: TRBJ2-5

cdr3_nt: TGTGCCAGCAGCCAAGTCCCTCGACTAGCGGGAGGGCCAACTGATGAGCAGTTCTTC
cdr3_aa: CASSQVPRLAGGPTDEQFF
v_call: TRBV4-2
d_call: TRBD2
clone_size: few
j_call: TRBJ2-1

cdr3_nt: TGTGCCTGGAGTAAGTGGACAGGGGGTGAAGCTTTCTTT
cdr3_aa: CAWSKWTGGEAFF
v_call: TRBV30
d_call: TRBD1
clone_size: few
j_call: TRBJ1-1

cdr3_nt: TGTGCCTGGAGTGTACAGGGGACGGTAACTATGGGCTACACCTTC
cdr3_aa: CAWSVQGTVTMGYTF
v_call: TRBV30
d_call: TRBD1
clone_size: NA
j_call: TRBJ1-2

cdr3_nt: TGCGCCAGCAGCCAAGAGCTTCTGAGCTCCTACGAGCAGTACTTC
cdr3_aa: CASSQELLSSYEQYF
v_call: TRBV4-1
d_call: NA
clone_size: NA
j_call: TRBJ2-7

cdr3_nt: TGTGCCAGCAGCGAGCCCCCTGGGACTAGCGCGGGCTCCGGGGAGCTGTTTTTT
cdr3_aa: CASSEPPGTSAGSGELFF
v_call: TRBV9
d_call: TRBD2
clone_size: NA
j_call: TRBJ2-2

cdr3_nt: TGTGCCAGCAGCTACAGGGTTTTCGAGACCCAGTACTTC
cdr3_aa: CASSYRVFETQYF
v_call: TRBV5-8
d_call: NA
clone_size: few
j_call: TRBJ2-5

cdr3_nt: TGTGCCAGCAGTTACTCCTTTACAGGGACCTACGAGCAGTACTTC
cdr3_aa: CASSYSFTGTYEQYF
v_call: TRBV6-5
d_call: NA
clone_size: NA
j_call: TRBJ2-7

cdr3_nt: TGTGCCAGCAGGATTGAGTTGTCCTACGAGCAGTACTTC
cdr3_aa: CASRIELSYEQYF
v_call: TRBV25-1
d_call: NA
clone_size: few
j_call: TRBJ2-7

cdr3_nt: TGCGCCAGCAGCCGAATTGGACAGGGGATAGTTGGGACTGAAGCTTTCTTT
cdr3_aa: CASSRIGQGIVGTEAFF
v_call: TRBV5-1
d_call: TRBD1
clone_size: few
j_call: TRBJ1-1

cdr3_nt: TGTGCCAGCAGGTCGGGAGATAGCACAGATACGCAGTATTTT
cdr3_aa: CASRSGDSTDTQYF
v_call: TRBV9
d_call: NA
clone_size: NA
j_call: TRBJ2-3

cdr3_nt: TGTGCCAGCTCCCAAGGGGCGTCTATCCCGTTCTTC
cdr3_aa: CASSQGASIPFF
v_call: TRBV7-9
d_call: NA
clone_size: NA
j_call: TRBJ2-1

cdr3_nt: TGTGCCAGCAGACAGGGGAGTAGGGGCACAGATACGCAGTATTTT
cdr3_aa: CASRQGSRGTDTQYF
v_call: TRBV28
d_call: TRBD1
clone_size: NA
j_call: TRBJ2-3

cdr3_nt: TGTGCCAGCAGCGTAGGGGGTAGCGGGGCCTCCTACAATGAGCAGTTCTTC
cdr3_aa: CASSVGGSGASYNEQFF
v_call: TRBV9
d_call: TRBD2
clone_size: NA
j_call: TRBJ2-1

cdr3_nt: TGTGCCAGCAGCAAGGGGTCTAATGAAAAACTGTTTTTT
cdr3_aa: CASSKGSNEKLFF
v_call: TRBV7-2
d_call: NA
clone_size: NA
j_call: TRBJ1-4

cdr3_nt: TGTGCCAGCAGCCTCCCCCCCACAGATACGCAGTATTTT
cdr3_aa: CASSLPPTDTQYF
v_call: TRBV6-6
d_call: NA
clone_size: NA
j_call: TRBJ2-3

cdr3_nt: TGTGCCAGCAAACTAGCAGGCCCTTCCTACAATGAGCAGTTCTTC
cdr3_aa: CASKLAGPSYNEQFF
v_call: TRBV27
d_call: NA
clone_size: NA
j_call: TRBJ2-1

cdr3_nt: TGTGCCAGCTCACTGGGACTAGCGGATTACAATGAGCAGTTCTTC
cdr3_aa: CASSLGLADYNEQFF
v_call: TRBV18
d_call: TRBD2
clone_size: NA
j_call: TRBJ2-1

cdr3_nt: TGTGCCAGCAGCCCGGGAGGGGCGGGACCTACCACAGATACGCAGTATTTT
cdr3_aa: CASSPGGAGPTTDTQYF
v_call: TRBV7-9
d_call: TRBD2
clone_size: NA
j_call: TRBJ2-3

cdr3_nt: TGTGCCAGCCTTATAGTGGGGGGGGAGACCCAGTACTTC
cdr3_aa: CASLIVGGETQYF
v_call: TRBV21-1
d_call: NA
clone_size: NA
j_call: TRBJ2-5

cdr3_nt: TGTGCCAGTAGACAGGGCATGGGTCAGCCCCAGCATTTT
cdr3_aa: CASRQGMGQPQHF
v_call: TRBV19
d_call: NA
clone_size: NA
j_call: TRBJ1-5

cdr3_nt: TGTGCCAGCAGCACCCCTCTGGAGGGGGCGACTAATGAAAAACTGTTTTTT
cdr3_aa: CASSTPLEGATNEKLFF
v_call: TRBV27
d_call: TRBD1
clone_size: NA
j_call: TRBJ1-4

cdr3_nt: TGTGCCAGCAGCGTAGAGGATGGTAGCGGGACATACGAGCAGTACTTC
cdr3_aa: CASSVEDGSGTYEQYF
v_call: TRBV9
d_call: TRBD2
clone_size: NA
j_call: TRBJ2-7

cdr3_nt: TGTGCCAGCAGTATGTACAATGAGCAGTTCTTC
cdr3_aa: CASSMYNEQFF
v_call: TRBV5-4
d_call: NA
clone_size: few
j_call: TRBJ2-1

cdr3_nt: TGTGCCAGCAGCCAAGTGGCGGGGGGTAGCTACGAGCAGTACTTC
cdr3_aa: CASSQVAGGSYEQYF
v_call: TRBV14
d_call: TRBD2
clone_size: once
j_call: TRBJ2-7

cdr3_nt: TGCAGTGGGGGCAGCCAATCGACCCAGTACTTC
cdr3_aa: CSGGSQSTQYF
v_call: TRBV20-1
d_call: NA
clone_size: NA
j_call: TRBJ2-5

cdr3_nt: TGTGCCATCAAACTAGCGGGAGGGACAGATACGCAGTATTTT
cdr3_aa: CAIKLAGGTDTQYF
v_call: TRBV10-3
d_call: TRBD2
clone_size: few
j_call: TRBJ2-3

cdr3_nt: TGTGCCAGCAGCCATAGAACACAGGACACCGGGGAGCTGTTTTTT
cdr3_aa: CASSHRTQDTGELFF
v_call: TRBV4-2
d_call: NA
clone_size: many
j_call: TRBJ2-2

cdr3_nt: TGTGCCAGCAGCTGGAATCCTGGGACTAGCGGGAGGCTTCACTTC
cdr3_aa: CASSWNPGTSGRLHF
v_call: TRBV11-1
d_call: TRBD2
clone_size: few
j_call: TRBJ2-7

cdr3_nt: TGTGCCAGCTCAACCAGACAGATCGGGGACTTGAACACTGAAGCTTTCTTT
cdr3_aa: CASSTRQIGDLNTEAFF
v_call: TRBV18
d_call: NA
clone_size: NA
j_call: TRBJ1-1

cdr3_nt: TGTGCCTGGACTCGAGACGGGAATGCCGGTGGCTACACCTTC
cdr3_aa: CAWTRDGNAGGYTF
v_call: TRBV30
d_call: NA
clone_size: NA
j_call: TRBJ1-2

cdr3_nt: TGTGCCAGTAGTATAGCCAGCGGGATAGGGGATGAGCAGTTCTTC
cdr3_aa: CASSIASGIGDEQFF
v_call: TRBV19
d_call: TRBD2
clone_size: few
j_call: TRBJ2-1

cdr3_nt: TGTGCCTGGAGTGTAAAGTGGGGCCGCACTGAAGCTTTCTTT
cdr3_aa: CAWSVKWGRTEAFF
v_call: TRBV30
d_call: NA
clone_size: few
j_call: TRBJ1-1

cdr3_nt: TGTGCCAGCTCACCGCGGGACAGCGAGGGGACCCAGTACTTC
cdr3_aa: CASSPRDSEGTQYF
v_call: TRBV18
d_call: NA
clone_size: NA
j_call: TRBJ2-5

cdr3_nt: TGTGCCACCAGCAATTTAGCGGCATACAATGAGCAGTTCTTC
cdr3_aa: CATSNLAAYNEQFF
v_call: TRBV15
d_call: NA
clone_size: NA
j_call: TRBJ2-1

cdr3_nt: TGTGCCAGCTCACCGCCGGGACAGAAAACCTACGAGCAGTACTTC
cdr3_aa: CASSPPGQKTYEQYF
v_call: TRBV18
d_call: TRBD1
clone_size: NA
j_call: TRBJ2-7

cdr3_nt: TGTGCCAGCAGCCGCGTCGGGGGGAACACTGAAGCTTTCTTT
cdr3_aa: CASSRVGGNTEAFF
v_call: TRBV9
d_call: NA
clone_size: NA
j_call: TRBJ1-1

cdr3_nt: TGCGCCAGCAGCGGAGTTTCGGGGATCAGGTCGGGAAATGAGCAGTTCTTC
cdr3_aa: CASSGVSGIRSGNEQFF
v_call: TRBV5-1
d_call: NA
clone_size: few
j_call: TRBJ2-1

cdr3_nt: TGTGCCAGCAGCGCCACAGGGTTGAACACTGAAGCTTTCTTT
cdr3_aa: CASSATGLNTEAFF
v_call: TRBV9
d_call: NA
clone_size: few
j_call: TRBJ1-1

cdr3_nt: TGTGCCAGCAGCGTAGAACTAGCGGCAGATACGCAGTATTTT
cdr3_aa: CASSVELAADTQYF
v_call: TRBV9
d_call: TRBD2
clone_size: NA
j_call: TRBJ2-3

cdr3_nt: TGTGCCAGCAGCTTAAGTAGTTTCACTGAAGCTTTCTTT
cdr3_aa: CASSLSSFTEAFF
v_call: TRBV11-1
d_call: NA
clone_size: few
j_call: TRBJ1-1

cdr3_nt: TGTGCCAGCAGTCTCAAACAGGGTGGCAATCAGCCCCAGCATTTT
cdr3_aa: CASSLKQGGNQPQHF
v_call: TRBV27
d_call: NA
clone_size: NA
j_call: TRBJ1-5

cdr3_nt: TGTGCCAGCAGTTACTCGGGACAGGGCCGCTACGAGCAGTACTTC
cdr3_aa: CASSYSGQGRYEQYF
v_call: TRBV6-5
d_call: TRBD1
clone_size: few
j_call: TRBJ2-7